This entry lists 7 T cell receptor beta chains sequenced from one sample in a study of blood T cells in healthy people across ages. Next came a second PCR, run for 7 to 11 cycles, which used a sample-barcoded 5' primer along with a J-beta primer mix. TCRdb used MiXCR to reprocess the 5' RACE reads, holding one entry per CDR3 protein. This repertoire shows roughly 410,000 distinct CDR3 sequences, over 45% found once; its top ten account for approximately 51%. The sample taken for sequencing was blood. All receptors come from a man aged 60 to 75 in good health.

The chain carries TRBV7-2 and TRBJ1-5; D is perhaps TRBD1 (6 bases). The CDR3 is 15 residues long. CDR1 SGHTA and CDR2 FQGNSA come from the germline V gene. V shed 6 bases and J shed 7 bases, with 19 bases lying between them. The CDR3 DNA is TGTGCCAGCAGACCGCGCGGGGGCGCGGGGCAGCCCCAGCATTTT. Translation gives CASRPRGGAGQPQHF.

The chain combines TRBV11-2 with TRBJ2-1; maybe TRBD1 (6 bases). Trimming cost V 1 base and J 0 bases, with 13 bases left between them. CDR1 is SGHAT, CDR2 FQNNGV, per germline. The CDR3 is 17 amino acids. CDR3 region: CASSLVQGFRSYNEQFF. In DNA form, the CDR3 reads TGTGCCAGCAGCTTAGTACAGGGTTTTCGCTCCTACAATGAGCAGTTCTTC.

The chain has TRBV20-1 and TRBJ2-1; D is unclear. Near its end, the DNA agrees better with TRBJ2-7, so the J call may be wrong. CDR3 size: 12 residues. Germline V CDR1 and CDR2: DFQATT, SNEGSKA (reference sequence). The CDR3 DNA reads TGCAGTGCCCTCGGATCATACAATGAGCAGTACTTC. Protein sequence: CSALGSYNEQYF.

The chain joins TRBV5-1 to TRBJ2-7, with a tentative D call TRBD2 (7 bases). Between the trimmed V and J ends, which lost 4 bases and 7 bases, there was a span of 21 bases. CDR3 size: 15 residues. Germline lookup yields CDR1 SGHRS and CDR2 YFSETQ. This chain's CDR3 is CASSARGGLGNEQYF. The DNA of the CDR3 is TGCGCCAGCAGCGCTAGGGGGGGGCTGGGCAATGAGCAGTACTTC. Drawing the rest from reference TRBV5-1 and TRBJ2-7, the complete variable domain is KAGVTQTPRYLIKTRGQQVTLSCSPISGHRSVSWYQQTPGQGLQFLFEYFSETQRNKGNFPGRFSGRQFSNSRSEMNVSTLELGDSALYLCASSARGGLGNEQYFGPGTRLTVT.

The chain is built from TRBV28 and TRBJ2-7, with 9 bases identical to TRBD2. CDR3 length: 16 residues. Trimming took 5 bases from V and 2 from J; bases not matched to a gene: 10. Germline lookup yields CDR1 MDHEN and CDR2 SYDVKM. CDR3 bases: TGTGCCAGCAGTCTCAGACTAGCGGACGTTACCTACGAGCAGTACTTC. This codes for CASSLRLADVTYEQYF. The entire variable domain, with the rest obtained from reference TRBV28 and TRBJ2-7, is as follows: DVKVTQSSRYLVKRTGEKVFLECVQDMDHENMFWYRQDPGLGLRLIYFSYDVKMKEKGDIPEGYSVSREKKERFSLILESASTNQTSMYLCASSLRLADVTYEQYFGPGTRLTVT.

There are a few counts of this clonotype. This chain joins TRBV4-1 and TRBJ2-1; no clear D gene. Germline CDR1 and CDR2: MGHRA and YSYEKL. The CDR3 is 13 residues long. Between the trimmed V and J ends, which lost 0 bases and 6 bases, there was a span of 6 bases. This CDR3 reads CASSQEWRNEQFF. The CDR3 DNA is TGCGCCAGCAGCCAAGAGTGGCGCAATGAGCAGTTCTTC.

This clonotype has just a few counts. V gene TRBV11-2 combines with J gene TRBJ2-3; a possible D gene is TRBD2 (6 bases). This CDR3 has 14 residues. Germline-derived CDR1 and CDR2 are SGHAT and FQNNGV. Between the trimmed V and J ends, which lost 5 bases and 5 bases, there was a span of 14 bases. The CDR3, as DNA: TGTGCCAGCAGCATGCGGGATGGGGGAGATACGCAGTATTTT. It translates to CASSMRDGGDTQYF.